This TCR beta chain was captured in a study of blood T cell repertoires in COVID-19. In the study overall: The United States, Italy and Spain were the sources of the acute and convalescent COVID-19 samples. T cells, B-cell-depleted T cells, or PBMCs provided the cDNA or gDNA that served as material.

The authors' processing: By means of reference gene primer amplification, nucleated cell counts were estimated. Assay: immunoSEQ multiplex PCR; the TCRdb copy retains only in-frame clones and omits some. V and J calls and clone size are given by that table; D and trimming were obtained from the DNA. The table has roughly 130,000 clones, about 90% seen once. Between the trimmed V and J ends, which lost 1 base and 4 bases, there was a span of 14 bases. Germline CDR1 is SGHTA and CDR2 is FQGNSA. This CDR3 region has 16 residues. This clone was found a few times. Material for sequencing was peripheral blood. The TCR sequence derives from a man between 60 and 75 years old with active or convalescent COVID-19. The chain recombines TRBV7-2 with TRBJ1-3, with D hard to call. CDR3 loop: CASSLDAGLRGNTIYF. CDR3 coding DNA: TGTGCCAGCAGCTTAGATGCGGGGTTGAGAGGAAACACCATATATTTT. The full variable domain, in which reference TRBV7-2 and TRBJ1-3 provide the parts outside the CDR3, is GAGVSQSPSNKVTEKGKDVELRCDPISGHTALYWYRQSLGQGLEFLIYFQGNSAPDKSGLPSDRFSAERTGGSVSTLTIQRTQQEDSAVYLCASSLDAGLRGNTIYFGEGSWLTVV.